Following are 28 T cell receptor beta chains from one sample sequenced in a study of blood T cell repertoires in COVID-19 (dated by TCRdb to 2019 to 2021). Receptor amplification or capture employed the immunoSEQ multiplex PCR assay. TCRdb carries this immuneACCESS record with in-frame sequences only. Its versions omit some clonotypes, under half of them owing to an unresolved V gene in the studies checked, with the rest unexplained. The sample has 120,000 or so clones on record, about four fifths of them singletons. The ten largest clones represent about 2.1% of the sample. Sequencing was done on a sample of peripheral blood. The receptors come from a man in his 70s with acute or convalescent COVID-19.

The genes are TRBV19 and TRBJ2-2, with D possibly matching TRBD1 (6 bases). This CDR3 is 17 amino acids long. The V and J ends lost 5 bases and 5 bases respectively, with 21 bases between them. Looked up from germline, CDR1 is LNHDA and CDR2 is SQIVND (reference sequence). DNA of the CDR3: TGTGCCAGTAGTTCTAGGGCTGCAGGGGATTGGACCGGGGAGCTGTTTTTT. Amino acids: CASSSRAAGDWTGELFF. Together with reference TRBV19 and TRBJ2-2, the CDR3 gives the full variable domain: DGGITQSPKYLFRKEGQNVTLSCEQNLNHDAMYWYRQDPGQGLRLIYYSQIVNDFQKGDIAEGYSVSREKKESFPLTVTSAQKNPTAFYLCASSSRAAGDWTGELFFGEGSRLTVL.

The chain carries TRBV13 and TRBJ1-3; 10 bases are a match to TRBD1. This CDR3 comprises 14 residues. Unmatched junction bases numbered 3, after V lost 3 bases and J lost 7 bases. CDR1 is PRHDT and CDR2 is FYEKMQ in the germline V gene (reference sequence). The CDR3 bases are TGTGCCAGCAGCTTCCCGGGACAGGGGAACACCATATATTTT. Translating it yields CASSFPGQGNTIYF.

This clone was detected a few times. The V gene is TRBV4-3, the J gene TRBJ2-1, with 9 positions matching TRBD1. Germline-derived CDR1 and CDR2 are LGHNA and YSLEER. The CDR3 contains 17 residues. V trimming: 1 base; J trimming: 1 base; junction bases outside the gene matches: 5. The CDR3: CASSQVRGQGSYNEQFF. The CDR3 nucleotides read TGCGCCAGCAGCCAAGTTAGGGGACAGGGATCCTACAATGAGCAGTTCTTC.

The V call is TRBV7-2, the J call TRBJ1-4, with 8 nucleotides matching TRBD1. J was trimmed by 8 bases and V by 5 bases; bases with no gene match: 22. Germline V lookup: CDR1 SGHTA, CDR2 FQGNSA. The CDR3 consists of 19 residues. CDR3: CASSPSRPGTGHKEEKLFF. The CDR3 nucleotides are TGTGCCAGCAGCCCAAGTCGTCCCGGGACAGGTCATAAGGAGGAAAAACTGTTTTTT.

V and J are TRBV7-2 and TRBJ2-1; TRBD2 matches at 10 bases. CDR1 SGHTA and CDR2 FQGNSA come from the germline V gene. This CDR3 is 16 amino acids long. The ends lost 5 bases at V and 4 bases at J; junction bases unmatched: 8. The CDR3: CASSQNSGGTYNEQFF. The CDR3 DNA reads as TGTGCCAGCAGCCAAAATAGCGGGGGGACTTACAATGAGCAGTTCTTC.

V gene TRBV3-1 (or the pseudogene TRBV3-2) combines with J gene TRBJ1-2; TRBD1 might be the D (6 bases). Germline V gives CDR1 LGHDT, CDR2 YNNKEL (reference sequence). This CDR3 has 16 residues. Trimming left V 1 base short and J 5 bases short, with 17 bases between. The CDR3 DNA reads TGTGCCAGCAGCCAAGGCTGGGGGGGCGTAAGGTATGGCTACACCTTC. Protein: CASSQGWGGVRYGYTF.

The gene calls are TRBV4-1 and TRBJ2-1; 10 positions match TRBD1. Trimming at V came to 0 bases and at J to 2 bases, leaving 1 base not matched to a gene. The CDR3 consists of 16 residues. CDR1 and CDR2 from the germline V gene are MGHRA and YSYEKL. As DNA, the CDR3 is TGCGCCAGCAGCCAAGAGGGACAGGGGCCCTACAATGAGCAGTTCTTC. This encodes CASSQEGQGPYNEQFF.

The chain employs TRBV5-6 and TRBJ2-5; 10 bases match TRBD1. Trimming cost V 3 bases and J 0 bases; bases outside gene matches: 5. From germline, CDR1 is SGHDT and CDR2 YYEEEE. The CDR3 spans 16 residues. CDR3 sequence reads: CASSSSDRGYQETQYF. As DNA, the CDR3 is TGTGCCAGCAGCTCATCGGACAGGGGGTACCAAGAGACCCAGTACTTC.

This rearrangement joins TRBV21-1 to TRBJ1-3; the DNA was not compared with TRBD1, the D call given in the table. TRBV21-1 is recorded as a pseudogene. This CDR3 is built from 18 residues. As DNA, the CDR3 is TGTGCCAGCAGCAAAGGAAAAAGGGACAGGGGCGCTGGAAACACCATATATTTT. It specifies CASSKGKRDRGAGNTIYF.

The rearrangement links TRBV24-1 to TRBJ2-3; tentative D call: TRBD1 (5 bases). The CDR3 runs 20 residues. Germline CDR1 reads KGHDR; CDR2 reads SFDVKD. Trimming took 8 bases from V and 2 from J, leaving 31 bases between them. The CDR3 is CATKSTFSGAHRLYTDTQYF. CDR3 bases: TGTGCCACCAAAAGTACGTTTTCTGGGGCTCACCGGCTATACACAGATACGCAGTATTTT.

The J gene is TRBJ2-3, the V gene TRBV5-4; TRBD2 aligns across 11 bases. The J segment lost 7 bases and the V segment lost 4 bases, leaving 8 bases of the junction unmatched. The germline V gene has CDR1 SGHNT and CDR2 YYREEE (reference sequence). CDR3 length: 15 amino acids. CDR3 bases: TGTGCCAGCAGCATTAGCGGGGGGGCCGGGAATACGCAGTATTTT. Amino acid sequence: CASSISGGAGNTQYF.

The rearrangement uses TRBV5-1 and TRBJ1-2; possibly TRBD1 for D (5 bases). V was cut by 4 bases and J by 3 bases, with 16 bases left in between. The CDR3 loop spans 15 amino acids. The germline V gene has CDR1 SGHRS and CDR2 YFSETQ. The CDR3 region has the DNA TGCGCCAGCAGCGTCCACCCGGGACTCGACTATGGCTACACCTTC. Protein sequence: CASSVHPGLDYGYTF. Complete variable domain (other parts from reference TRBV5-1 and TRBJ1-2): KAGVTQTPRYLIKTRGQQVTLSCSPISGHRSVSWYQQTPGQGLQFLFEYFSETQRNKGNFPGRFSGRQFSNSRSEMNVSTLELGDSALYLCASSVHPGLDYGYTFGSGTRLTVV.

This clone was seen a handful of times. The CDR3 bases are TGTGCCAGCAGCCGGATAGCGGGGGGGGCAAATGAGCAGTTCTTC. As protein: CASSRIAGGANEQFF. The chain has TRBV5-4 and TRBJ2-1; 11 bases match TRBD2. The V gene's germline CDR1 is SGHNT and CDR2 YYREEE (reference sequence). The CDR3 runs 15 residues. The V and J ends lost 4 bases and 7 bases, in that order; junction bases with no gene match: 7.

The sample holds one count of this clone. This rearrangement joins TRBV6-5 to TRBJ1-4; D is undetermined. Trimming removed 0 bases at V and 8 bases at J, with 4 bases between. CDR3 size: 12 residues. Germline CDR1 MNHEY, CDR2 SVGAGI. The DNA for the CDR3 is TGTGCCAGCAGTTACTCGGGCGAAAAACTGTTTTTT. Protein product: CASSYSGEKLFF.

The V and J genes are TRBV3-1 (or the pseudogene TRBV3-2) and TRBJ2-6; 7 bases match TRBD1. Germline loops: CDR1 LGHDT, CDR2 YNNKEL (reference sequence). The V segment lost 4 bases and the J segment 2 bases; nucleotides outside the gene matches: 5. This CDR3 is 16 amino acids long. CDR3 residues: CASSLQTGAGANVLTF. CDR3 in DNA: TGTGCCAGCAGCCTCCAAACAGGGGCTGGGGCCAACGTCCTGACTTTC.

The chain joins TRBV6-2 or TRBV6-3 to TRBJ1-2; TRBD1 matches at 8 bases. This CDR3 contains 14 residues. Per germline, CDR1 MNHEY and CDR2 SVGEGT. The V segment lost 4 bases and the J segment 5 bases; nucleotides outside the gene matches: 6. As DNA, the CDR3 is TGTGCCAGCAGTTTTGGACAGGGTCGATATGGCTACACCTTC. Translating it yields CASSFGQGRYGYTF.

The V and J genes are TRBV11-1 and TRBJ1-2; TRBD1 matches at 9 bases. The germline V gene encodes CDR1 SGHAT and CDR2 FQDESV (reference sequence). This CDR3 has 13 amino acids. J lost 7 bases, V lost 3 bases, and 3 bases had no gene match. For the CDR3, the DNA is TGTGCCAGCAGCTTGGACAGGGGAGGTGGCTACACCTTC. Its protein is CASSLDRGGGYTF.

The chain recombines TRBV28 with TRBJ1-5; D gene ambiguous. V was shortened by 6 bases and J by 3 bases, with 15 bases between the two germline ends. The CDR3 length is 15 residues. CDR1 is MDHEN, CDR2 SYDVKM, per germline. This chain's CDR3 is CASSRRESTNQPQHF. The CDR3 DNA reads TGTGCCAGCAGCCGTCGGGAGTCCACCAATCAGCCCCAGCATTTT. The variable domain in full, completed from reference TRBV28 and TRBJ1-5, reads DVKVTQSSRYLVKRTGEKVFLECVQDMDHENMFWYRQDPGLGLRLIYFSYDVKMKEKGDIPEGYSVSREKKERFSLILESASTNQTSMYLCASSRRESTNQPQHFGDGTRLSIL.

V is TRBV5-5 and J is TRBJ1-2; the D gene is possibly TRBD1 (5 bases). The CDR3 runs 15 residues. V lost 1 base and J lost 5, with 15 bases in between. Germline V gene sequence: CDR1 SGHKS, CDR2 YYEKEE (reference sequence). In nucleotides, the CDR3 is TGTGCCAGCAGCTTGACAGGAGTCCTAGGGTATGGCTACACCTTC. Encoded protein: CASSLTGVLGYGYTF.

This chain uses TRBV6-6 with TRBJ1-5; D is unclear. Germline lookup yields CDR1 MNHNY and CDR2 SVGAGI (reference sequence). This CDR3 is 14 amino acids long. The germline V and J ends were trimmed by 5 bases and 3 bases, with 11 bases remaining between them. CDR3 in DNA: TGTGCCAGCAGTGCCTGGCCGATCAATCAGCCCCAGCATTTT. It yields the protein CASSAWPINQPQHF.

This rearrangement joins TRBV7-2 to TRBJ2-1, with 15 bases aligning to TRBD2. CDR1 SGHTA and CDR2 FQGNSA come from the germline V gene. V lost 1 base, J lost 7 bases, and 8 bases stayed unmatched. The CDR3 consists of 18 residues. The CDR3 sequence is CASSLGTSGGASWNEQFF. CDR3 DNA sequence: TGTGCCAGCAGCTTAGGGACTAGCGGGGGGGCCAGTTGGAATGAGCAGTTCTTC. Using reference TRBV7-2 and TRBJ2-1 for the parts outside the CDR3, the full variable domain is GAGVSQSPSNKVTEKGKDVELRCDPISGHTALYWYRQSLGQGLEFLIYFQGNSAPDKSGLPSDRFSAERTGGSVSTLTIQRTQQEDSAVYLCASSLGTSGGASWNEQFFGPGTRLTVL.

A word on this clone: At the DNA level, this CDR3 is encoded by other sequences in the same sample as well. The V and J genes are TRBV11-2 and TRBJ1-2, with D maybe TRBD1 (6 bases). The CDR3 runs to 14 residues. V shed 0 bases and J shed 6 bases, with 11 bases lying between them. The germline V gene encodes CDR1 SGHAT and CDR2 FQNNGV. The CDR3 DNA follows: TGTGCCAGCAGCTTAGATAGGGCAGGGGATGGCTACACCTTC. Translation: CASSLDRAGDGYTF.

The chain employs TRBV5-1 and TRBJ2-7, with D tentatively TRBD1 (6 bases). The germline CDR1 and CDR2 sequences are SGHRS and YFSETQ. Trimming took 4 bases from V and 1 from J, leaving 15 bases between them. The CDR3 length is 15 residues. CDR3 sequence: CASSTPTGTSYEQYF. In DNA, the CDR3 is TGCGCCAGCAGCACCCCGACAGGAACGTCCTACGAGCAGTACTTC.

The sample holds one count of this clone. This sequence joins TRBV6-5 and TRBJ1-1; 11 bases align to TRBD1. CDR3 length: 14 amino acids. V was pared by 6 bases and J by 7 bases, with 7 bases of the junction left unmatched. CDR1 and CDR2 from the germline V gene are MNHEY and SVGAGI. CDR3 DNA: TGTGCCAGCAGAGGGACAGGGGGTGGTGGTGAAGCTTTCTTT. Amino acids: CASRGTGGGGEAFF.

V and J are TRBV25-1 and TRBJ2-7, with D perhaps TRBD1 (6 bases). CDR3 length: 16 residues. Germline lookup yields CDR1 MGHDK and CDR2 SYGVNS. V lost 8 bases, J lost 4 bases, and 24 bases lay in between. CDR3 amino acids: CASRPPGHFHNYEQYF. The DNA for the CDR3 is TGTGCCAGCCGCCCTCCGGGACACTTTCATAATTACGAGCAGTACTTC.

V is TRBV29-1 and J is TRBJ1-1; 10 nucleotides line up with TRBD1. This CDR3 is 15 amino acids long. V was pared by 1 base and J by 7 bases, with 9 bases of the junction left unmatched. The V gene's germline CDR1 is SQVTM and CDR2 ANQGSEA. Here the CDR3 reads CSVEGPGTGVGEAFF. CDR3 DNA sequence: TGCAGCGTTGAAGGTCCCGGGACAGGGGTTGGTGAAGCTTTCTTT.

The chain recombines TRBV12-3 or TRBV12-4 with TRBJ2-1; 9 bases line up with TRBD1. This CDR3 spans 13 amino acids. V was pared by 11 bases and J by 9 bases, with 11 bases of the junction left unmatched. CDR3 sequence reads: CAATGTGNTEQFF. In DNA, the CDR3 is TGTGCCGCGACCGGGACAGGGAATACTGAGCAGTTCTTC.

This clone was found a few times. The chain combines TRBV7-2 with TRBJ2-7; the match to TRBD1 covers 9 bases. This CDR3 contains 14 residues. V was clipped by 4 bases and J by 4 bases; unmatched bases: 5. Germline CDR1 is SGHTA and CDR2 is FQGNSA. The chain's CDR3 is CASSSQGAEYEQYF. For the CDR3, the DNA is TGTGCCAGCAGCTCACAGGGGGCGGAATACGAGCAGTACTTC.